A selection of T cell receptor beta chains follows, all from one sample in a study of cytomegalovirus exposure and HLA in healthy donors. Sequencing used immunoSEQ multiplex PCR; TCRdb keeps in-frame clones, though not all of them. The sample includes 170,000 or so clones, 80% to 90% of them seen just once. Sequenced input: PBMCs. These receptors originate from a man aged 18 to 29 in good health and CMV-seronegative. CDR3s include the opening cysteine and the closing phenylalanine or tryptophan. D genes are given only for firm matches. The size entry is marked missing in some rows and otherwise reads once, few, many or a size class.

d_gene	v_gene	abundance	j_gene	CDR3aa	CDR3nt
NA	TRBV19	NA	TRBJ2-1	CASSLTGTPYNEQFF	TGTGCCAGTAGTCTAACAGGGACCCCCTACAATGAGCAGTTCTTC
NA	TRBV11-3	NA	TRBJ2-1	CASNSGFDDNEQFF	TGTGCCAGCAACTCAGGGTTTGATGACAATGAGCAGTTCTTC
TRBD2	TRBV29-1	NA	TRBJ2-3	CSVLAGNTDTQYF	TGCAGCGTTCTAGCGGGGAACACAGATACGCAGTATTTT
TRBD2	TRBV5-1	once	TRBJ2-1	CASSGGLAPMAFF	TGCGCCAGCAGCGGGGGACTAGCGCCCATGGCGTTCTTC
NA	TRBV4-1	NA	TRBJ2-7	CASRSYDSYEQYF	TGCGCCAGCCGGAGCTACGACTCCTACGAGCAGTACTTC
NA	TRBV21-1	NA	TRBJ2-5	CASSRGTSGRRETQYF	TGTGCCAGCAGCAGGGGGACTAGCGGGAGACGAGAGACCCAGTACTTC
TRBD2	TRBV19	NA	TRBJ2-7	CASSIRLAVHEQYF	TGTGCCAGTAGTATTCGGCTAGCGGTACACGAGCAGTACTTC
NA	TRBV2	NA	TRBJ2-7	CASSEVDKQYF	TGTGCCAGCAGTGAGGTAGACAAGCAGTACTTC
NA	TRBV9	NA	TRBJ2-7	CASSVGDEAGYEQYF	TGTGCCAGCAGCGTAGGAGACGAAGCGGGCTACGAGCAGTACTTC
TRBD1	TRBV30	NA	TRBJ1-5	CAWSSWQGGGNQPQHF	TGTGCCTGGAGTTCTTGGCAGGGGGGAGGCAATCAGCCCCAGCATTTT
NA	TRBV19	NA	TRBJ2-1	CASSISGEQFF	TGTGCCAGTAGTATTAGCGGCGAGCAGTTCTTC
NA	TRBV11-2	NA	TRBJ1-2	CASSLDRTYGYTF	TGTGCCAGCAGCTTAGACCGAACATATGGCTACACCTTC
NA	TRBV18	NA	TRBJ2-7	CASSPSETEPPRF	TGTGCCAGCTCACCCTCCGAGACAGAGCCTCCTCGCTTC
NA	TRBV20-1	NA	TRBJ1-1	CSASGSTEAFF	TGCAGTGCCTCGGGGAGCACTGAAGCTTTCTTT
TRBD1	TRBV7-9	NA	TRBJ1-1	CASSPMTGRYTEAFF	TGTGCCAGCAGCCCCATGACAGGGCGATACACTGAAGCTTTCTTT
TRBD1	TRBV4-1	NA	TRBJ1-2	CASSQEGGTAAYGYTF	TGCGCCAGCAGCCAAGAAGGGGGGACAGCGGCGTATGGCTACACCTTC
TRBD2	TRBV7-3	NA	TRBJ2-2	CASSPLAGGPETGELFF	TGTGCCAGCAGCCCCCTTGCGGGGGGGCCCGAGACCGGGGAGCTGTTTTTT
NA	TRBV28	NA	TRBJ1-4	CASSLGVGGASEKLFF	TGTGCCAGCAGCCTGGGCGTAGGAGGGGCGAGTGAAAAACTGTTTTTT
TRBD1	TRBV19	NA	TRBJ1-2	CASSTRTGGLYGYTF	TGTGCCAGTAGTACCCGGACAGGGGGCCTCTATGGCTACACCTTC
TRBD1	TRBV10-3	NA	TRBJ2-1	CAISGQGPSYNEQFF	TGTGCCATCAGCGGACAGGGGCCCTCCTACAATGAGCAGTTCTTC